The present entry profiles one T cell receptor beta chain with its context. Germline trimming cut 1 base from V and 2 bases from J; bases unmatched to any gene: 6. The CDR3 is 16 amino acids. The germline CDR1 and CDR2 sequences are LNHDA and SQIVND (reference sequence). TCRdb keeps only in-frame clones here, not all; method: immunoSEQ multiplex PCR. Among about 110,000 clones listed, about 94% were seen once. This specimen belongs to a study of T cell responses to AZD1222 COVID-19 vaccine. This receptor was identified in an adult who received the AZD1222 COVID-19 vaccine. The chain recombines TRBV19 with TRBJ1-2, with TRBD1 matching 8 bases. Sequenced here: peripheral blood, sampled 28 days after the second AZD1222 dose. CDR3 coding DNA: TGTGCCAGTAGTATAGGTGTCGGACAGGGCAACTATGGCTACACCTTC. Residues: CASSIGVGQGNYGYTF.